This TCR beta chain was recorded in a study of a mutant IDH1 vaccine in newly diagnosed glioma. Overall study: Treated individuals were about 62% male and roughly 40% female, averaging roughly 38 years of age. Patients previously underwent radiotherapy, temozolomide, or both, and most underwent both.

CDR1 is MNHNS and CDR2 is SASEGT in the germline V gene. Trimming removed 7 bases from V and 2 bases from J; junction bases left unmatched: 5. CDR3 length equals 14 residues. Time point defined: baseline, week 1 (first vaccination visit). Specified treatment: pre-vaccination baseline after standard-of-care therapy. The protocol was immunoSEQ multiplex PCR, while the TCRdb copy is restricted to in-frame clones and leaves out a portion. The sample holds tens of thousands of clones, roughly 80% seen once. The sequence was collected from a man younger than 35 with glioma. The chain combines TRBV6-1 with TRBJ1-5, with 7 bases that match TRBD1. This sample comprised PBMCs, obtained from a glioma patient treated with radiotherapy, temozolomide or both. The CDR3 nucleotides are TGTGCCAGCAACCCCGGGACAGGCAATCAGCCCCAGCATTTT. It translates to CASNPGTGNQPQHF.